This T cell receptor (beta chain) was sequenced in a study of CD8 T cells in ankylosing spondylitis. V was cut by 5 bases and J by 5 bases, with 18 bases left in between. The germline V gene encodes CDR1 SGHVS and CDR2 FQNEAQ. The CDR3 totals 15 residues. TCRdb redid the calling of the 5' RACE reads with MiXCR, one entry per CDR3 protein. The sample shows fewer than 80,000 distinct CDR3 sequences, about 5.2% of them seen only once. This clonotype was observed many times. This TCR derives from a male donor with ankylosing spondylitis or in good health (not recorded which). Sequenced input: blood, either unsorted or a sorted T cell fraction (not recorded which). The V call is TRBV7-8, the J call TRBJ1-1; the D is unclear. CDR3 sequence: CASSAQHSTGTEAFF. The CDR3 DNA reads as TGTGCCAGCAGCGCGCAACACAGTACCGGGACTGAAGCTTTCTTT.